The rows below give T cell receptor beta chains drawn from one sample of a study of PD-L1 blockade in urothelial cancer. TCRdb's copy holds only in-frame clones and misses some; the assay was immunoSEQ multiplex PCR. This sample has some 65,000 clones, with about four fifths found just once. This material consisted of PBMCs, taken around atezolizumab (anti-PD-L1) treatment. The source of these receptors is a man between 65 and 79 years old with urothelial cancer. Both conserved end residues are part of each CDR3. A D gene is named only where the DNA matches it firmly. Clone size is stated in some rows and not others, as once, few, many or a class when expanded.

D: .
J: TRBJ2-7
V: TRBV5-8
size: .
DNA: TGTGCCAGCAGCTTCGTTAGCGGTTACTCCTACGAGCAGTACTTC
CDR3: CASSFVSGYSYEQYF

D: .
J: TRBJ2-1
V: TRBV10-3
size: .
DNA: TGTGCCATCAGTAACCTAGGGGCGGTCCGAGGCAATGAGCAGTTCTTC
CDR3: CAISNLGAVRGNEQFF

D: TRBD1
J: TRBJ1-4
V: TRBV30
size: few
DNA: TGTGCCTGGAGCCGACAGGGGTTAAATGAAAAACTGTTTTTT
CDR3: CAWSRQGLNEKLFF

D: .
J: TRBJ2-2
V: TRBV5-4
size: .
DNA: TGTGCCAGCAGCAAAGGGGAGGTGACGACCGGGGAGCTGTTTTTT
CDR3: CASSKGEVTTGELFF

D: TRBD1
J: TRBJ2-1
V: TRBV5-1
size: .
DNA: TGCGCCAGCAGCCCGGACAGGACCTCCTACAATGAGCAGTTCTTC
CDR3: CASSPDRTSYNEQFF

D: .
J: TRBJ1-2
V: TRBV5-5
size: .
DNA: TGTGCCAGCAGCTTGGTTACGTCCGACAGTAGCTATGGCTACACCTTC
CDR3: CASSLVTSDSSYGYTF

D: .
J: TRBJ2-5
V: TRBV14
size: .
DNA: TGTGCCAGCAGCCAAGACAGGGTTGGACGCTTGCAGACCCAGTACTTC
CDR3: CASSQDRVGRLQTQYF

D: .
J: TRBJ1-2
V: TRBV18
size: few
DNA: TGTGCCAGCTCACCGCCGGGACTCGGGTATGGCTACACCTTC
CDR3: CASSPPGLGYGYTF

D: TRBD2
J: TRBJ2-3
V: TRBV4-2
size: .
DNA: TGTGCCAGCAGCCCAGCCAGATCGATACTAGCGGGAGAGACAGATACGCAGTATTTT
CDR3: CASSPARSILAGETDTQYF

D: TRBD2
J: TRBJ2-2
V: TRBV4-1
size: .
DNA: TGCGCCAGCAGCCAAGGGGGACTAGCGGGAGTAGGCACCGGGGAGCTGTTTTTT
CDR3: CASSQGGLAGVGTGELFF

D: TRBD2
J: TRBJ2-1
V: TRBV7-2
size: .
DNA: TGTGCCAGCAGCCCTGGACTAGCGGGAGCGCGGTTCTTC
CDR3: CASSPGLAGARFF

D: .
J: TRBJ2-2
V: TRBV4-2
size: .
DNA: TGTGCCAGCAGCCACGGACGGACGGGAACGAAGAACACCGGGGAGCTGTTTTTT
CDR3: CASSHGRTGTKNTGELFF

D: TRBD1
J: TRBJ2-7
V: TRBV6-5
size: few
DNA: TGTGCCAGCAGGGGACAGGGCGCCTACGAGCAGTACTTC
CDR3: CASRGQGAYEQYF

D: TRBD2
J: TRBJ2-2
V: TRBV29-1
size: .
DNA: TGCAGCGTGGGGGGACTAGCGGGAGGGTTGACCGGGGAGCTGTTTTTT
CDR3: CSVGGLAGGLTGELFF

D: .
J: TRBJ1-1
V: TRBV21-1
size: .
DNA: TGTGCCAGCAGCTCAATACATAATGAAGCTTTCTTT
CDR3: CASSSIHNEAFF

D: TRBD2
J: TRBJ2-1
V: TRBV18
size: .
DNA: TGTGCCAGCTCACTTGGGGAGGGCCTCTACAATGAGCAGTTCTTC
CDR3: CASSLGEGLYNEQFF

D: TRBD1
J: TRBJ1-1
V: TRBV6-5
size: .
DNA: TGTGCCAGCAGTTCCCGACAGGGTAACACTGAAGCTTTCTTT
CDR3: CASSSRQGNTEAFF

D: .
J: TRBJ1-2
V: TRBV4-1
size: .
DNA: TGCGCCAGCAGCCAAGCCCATCCATACAGTGGCTACACCTTC
CDR3: CASSQAHPYSGYTF

D: TRBD2
J: TRBJ2-1
V: TRBV10-1
size: once
DNA: TGCGCCAGCAGGACTAGCGGAAATCAAGCGCAGTTCTTC
CDR3: CASRTSGNQAQFF

D: .
J: TRBJ2-6
V: TRBV18
size: few
DNA: TGTGCCAGCTCACCACTCGGGGTCGGGGCCAACGTCCTGACTTTC
CDR3: CASSPLGVGANVLTF

D: TRBD1
J: TRBJ1-2
V: TRBV6-5
size: .
DNA: TGTGCCAGCCGACAGGGGAACGACTATGGCTACACCTTC
CDR3: CASRQGNDYGYTF

D: .
J: TRBJ2-2
V: TRBV6-1
size: .
DNA: TGTGCCAGCAGTGAAATTGTAGCCGGGGAGCTGTTTTTT
CDR3: CASSEIVAGELFF

D: TRBD2
J: TRBJ2-3
V: TRBV29-1
size: .
DNA: TGCAGCATGAAGGCGAGCGGGAGGTCGGATACGCAGTATTTT
CDR3: CSMKASGRSDTQYF

D: TRBD2
J: TRBJ2-1
V: TRBV2
size: .
DNA: TGTGCCAGCAGTGTCAGCGGGAGGGCCCACAATGAGCAGTTCTTC
CDR3: CASSVSGRAHNEQFF

D: TRBD2
J: TRBJ2-1
V: TRBV5-1
size: .
DNA: TGCGCCAGCAGGCCTAGCGGGAGCGTTCGGTACAATGAGCAGTTCTTC
CDR3: CASRPSGSVRYNEQFF

D: .
J: TRBJ1-1
V: TRBV5-4
size: .
DNA: TGTGCCAGCAGCCCGGCGGGGGGCCTAAACACTGAAGCTTTCTTT
CDR3: CASSPAGGLNTEAFF

D: TRBD1
J: TRBJ1-2
V: TRBV19
size: once
DNA: TGTGCCAGTAGCAGACAGGGGGATAACTATGGCTACACCTTC
CDR3: CASSRQGDNYGYTF

D: TRBD1
J: TRBJ2-7
V: TRBV10-3
size: few
DNA: TGTGCCATCAGTGAGTTTAGGGGGCCGTACGAGCAGTACTTC
CDR3: CAISEFRGPYEQYF

D: .
J: TRBJ2-1
V: TRBV2
size: .
DNA: TGTGCCAGCAGTGAAAGGGGCTCCTACAATGAGCAGTTCTTC
CDR3: CASSERGSYNEQFF

D: .
J: TRBJ1-4
V: TRBV2
size: .
DNA: TGTGCCAGCACCCGAAGTGGGGGGGGCACTAATGAAAAACTGTTTTTT
CDR3: CASTRSGGGTNEKLFF

D: TRBD2
J: TRBJ2-1
V: TRBV30
size: .
DNA: TGTGCCTGGAGTGTAGGTAGCGGGGGATACAATGAGCAGTTCTTC
CDR3: CAWSVGSGGYNEQFF

D: TRBD2
J: TRBJ2-1
V: TRBV19
size: few
DNA: TGTGCCAGTAGCAACCGGCCTAGCGGGAGGGCTGCTGAGCAGTTCTTC
CDR3: CASSNRPSGRAAEQFF

D: .
J: TRBJ2-7
V: TRBV2
size: .
DNA: TGTGCCAGCATTACAGGGATCTCCTACGAGCAGTACTTC
CDR3: CASITGISYEQYF

D: TRBD2
J: TRBJ2-6
V: TRBV5-4
size: few
DNA: TGTGCCAGCAGCTGGGGGGTAGCGGGGCCCTCTGGGGCCAACGTCCTGACTTTC
CDR3: CASSWGVAGPSGANVLTF

D: .
J: TRBJ1-1
V: TRBV30
size: few
DNA: TGTGCCTGGATCCGGGGAGGTAAAGCTTTCTTT
CDR3: CAWIRGGKAFF

D: TRBD1
J: TRBJ2-1
V: TRBV5-1
size: .
DNA: TGCGCCAGCAGCATAGGACAGGGGGCCCACAATGAGCAGTTCTTC
CDR3: CASSIGQGAHNEQFF

D: TRBD2
J: TRBJ2-7
V: TRBV2
size: .
DNA: TGTGCCAGCAGACCGACTAGCGGGAGAACCTACGAGCAGTACTTC
CDR3: CASRPTSGRTYEQYF

D: TRBD2
J: TRBJ2-7
V: TRBV6-6
size: .
DNA: TGTGCCAGCAGTTGGGGGGGGACGCCTGACAGCCACGAGCAGTACTTC
CDR3: CASSWGGTPDSHEQYF

D: .
J: TRBJ1-2
V: TRBV5-6
size: .
DNA: TGTGCCAGCAGCCCTGACGGAGTATATGGCTACACCTTC
CDR3: CASSPDGVYGYTF

D: .
J: TRBJ2-1
V: TRBV7-9
size: .
DNA: TGTGCCAGCAGCTTAGGGTCTAGCTGGGATGAGCAGTTCTTC
CDR3: CASSLGSSWDEQFF

D: .
J: TRBJ2-7
V: TRBV2
size: .
DNA: TGTGCCAGCAGTGAAGCCATAGCCTACGAGCAGTACTTC
CDR3: CASSEAIAYEQYF

D: TRBD1
J: TRBJ2-1
V: TRBV10-3
size: .
DNA: TGTGCCATCAGCCACGGGGACAGGGGTGGGAATGAGCAGTTCTTC
CDR3: CAISHGDRGGNEQFF

D: TRBD2
J: TRBJ2-1
V: TRBV2
size: .
DNA: TGTGCCAGCGAGTGGACTAGCAGCAATGAGCAGTTCTTC
CDR3: CASEWTSSNEQFF

D: TRBD1
J: TRBJ2-7
V: TRBV2
size: few
DNA: TGTGCCAGCAGTGAATGGACAGGGGGGGAGCAGTACTTC
CDR3: CASSEWTGGEQYF

D: .
J: TRBJ1-2
V: TRBV4-1
size: .
DNA: TGCGCCAGCAGCCAAGGTATTGGGGCCCCCAACTATGGCTACACCTTC
CDR3: CASSQGIGAPNYGYTF

D: TRBD2
J: TRBJ2-1
V: TRBV7-6
size: .
DNA: TGTGCCACTATCCAGCGCCGGGGGGAGGGTGAGCAGTTCTTC
CDR3: CATIQRRGEGEQFF

D: .
J: TRBJ2-4
V: TRBV7-9
size: .
DNA: TGTGCCAGCAGCTTGGGAACTAGCTTGCTAGCCAAAAACATTCAGTACTTC
CDR3: CASSLGTSLLAKNIQYF

D: TRBD1
J: TRBJ1-2
V: TRBV4-1
size: .
DNA: TGCGCCAGCAGCCAGATGCGACAGGGCCCCTATGGCTACACCTTC
CDR3: CASSQMRQGPYGYTF

D: .
J: TRBJ2-3
V: TRBV5-4
size: .
DNA: TGTGCCAGCAGCTTGTCTGGCACAGATACGCAGTATTTT
CDR3: CASSLSGTDTQYF

D: TRBD2
J: TRBJ2-2
V: TRBV6-1
size: .
DNA: TGTGCCAGCAGTCTTCAACTAGCGGTCGGGGAGCTGTTTTTT
CDR3: CASSLQLAVGELFF

D: TRBD2
J: TRBJ2-1
V: TRBV7-2
size: .
DNA: TGTGCCAGCAGCGTTCAGGGACTAGCGGGAGGGTATGAGCAGTTCTTC
CDR3: CASSVQGLAGGYEQFF

D: .
J: TRBJ2-7
V: TRBV10-2
size: .
DNA: TGCGCCAGCAGGAGGGGGGAGGGCGAGCAGTACTTC
CDR3: CASRRGEGEQYF

D: .
J: TRBJ1-5
V: TRBV4-1
size: .
DNA: TGCGCCAGCAGCCAAGCAGGGCAGCCCCAGCATTTT
CDR3: CASSQAGQPQHF

D: TRBD2
J: TRBJ2-5
V: TRBV9
size: .
DNA: TGTGCCAGCAGCACCTCGCGTGCTAGCGGGCCGCAAGAGACCCAGTACTTC
CDR3: CASSTSRASGPQETQYF